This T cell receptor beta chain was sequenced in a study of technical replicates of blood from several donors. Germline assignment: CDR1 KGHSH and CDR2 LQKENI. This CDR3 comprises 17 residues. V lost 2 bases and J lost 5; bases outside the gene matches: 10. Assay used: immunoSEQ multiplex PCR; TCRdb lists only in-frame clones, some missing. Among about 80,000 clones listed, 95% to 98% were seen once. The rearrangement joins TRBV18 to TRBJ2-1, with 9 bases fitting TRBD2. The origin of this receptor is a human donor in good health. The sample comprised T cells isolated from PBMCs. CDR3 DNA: TGTGCCAGCTCACCATCGGTTAATAGCGGGAGAAACAATGAGCAGTTCTTC. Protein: CASSPSVNSGRNNEQFF.